Listed here are 6 T cell receptor beta chains from one sample, sequenced in a study of CXCR3-negative and CXCR3-positive naive CD8 T cells. Libraries of TRB cDNA were made by 5' RACE and carried UMIs. TCRdb processed the 5' RACE reads again and assigns one entry to each CDR3 protein, with no DNA. The listing records some 66,000 distinct CDR3 sequences. Sequencing input: naive CXCR3- CD8+ T cells from blood. Subset in this sample: CD45RO-CCR7+CD27+CD95- naive CD8+ T cells lacking CXCR3 (TNR3-). The receptors here all came from a human donor in good health. Some clones in this sample may be carry-over from other donors' samples.

The V and J genes are TRBV24-1 and TRBJ2-1; lacking DNA, the TRBD1 call made by TCRdb goes unchecked. Germline-derived CDR1 and CDR2 are KGHDR and SFDVKD. This CDR3 contains 13 residues. The CDR3 reads CATVDTGLGEQFF.

The chain is built from TRBV6-5 and TRBJ1-1; the D gene TCRdb calls, TRBD1, cannot be checked with no DNA. Germline V gene data show CDR1 as MNHEY and CDR2 as SVGAGI. The CDR3 sequence is 13 residues long. CDR3: CASSPGGLTEAFF.

The rearrangement joins TRBV29-1 to TRBJ1-2; TCRdb outputs TRBD1, but without DNA this stays unchecked. The CDR3 runs 13 residues. Germline CDR1 and CDR2: SQVTM and ANQGSEA. The chain's CDR3 is CSVYEDRKYGYTF. Drawing the rest from reference TRBV29-1 and TRBJ1-2, the complete variable domain is SAVISQKPSRDICQRGTSLTIQCQVDSQVTMMFWYRQQPGQSLTLIATANQGSEATYESGFVIDKFPISRPNLTFSTLTVSNMSPEDSSIYLCSVYEDRKYGYTFGSGTRLTVV.

V and J are TRBV6-1 and TRBJ1-1. CDR3 length equals 13 residues. Per the germline V gene, CDR1 is MNHNS and CDR2 is SASEGT. Here the CDR3 reads CASGSFRDTEAFF.

The rearrangement links TRBV28 to TRBJ2-7; TCRdb outputs TRBD1, but without DNA this stays unchecked. The CDR3 covers 14 residues. Germline V gene sequence: CDR1 MDHEN, CDR2 SYDVKM. This chain's CDR3 is CASSLRGNTYEQYF. The full variable domain, in which reference TRBV28 and TRBJ2-7 provide the parts outside the CDR3, is DVKVTQSSRYLVKRTGEKVFLECVQDMDHENMFWYRQDPGLGLRLIYFSYDVKMKEKGDIPEGYSVSREKKERFSLILESASTNQTSMYLCASSLRGNTYEQYFGPGTRLTVT.

The chain is built from TRBV21-1 and TRBJ2-7; TCRdb outputs TRBD1, but without DNA this stays unchecked. TRBV21-1 is labeled a pseudogene. CDR3 length equals 15 residues. This CDR3 is CASRPPGTERYEQYF.